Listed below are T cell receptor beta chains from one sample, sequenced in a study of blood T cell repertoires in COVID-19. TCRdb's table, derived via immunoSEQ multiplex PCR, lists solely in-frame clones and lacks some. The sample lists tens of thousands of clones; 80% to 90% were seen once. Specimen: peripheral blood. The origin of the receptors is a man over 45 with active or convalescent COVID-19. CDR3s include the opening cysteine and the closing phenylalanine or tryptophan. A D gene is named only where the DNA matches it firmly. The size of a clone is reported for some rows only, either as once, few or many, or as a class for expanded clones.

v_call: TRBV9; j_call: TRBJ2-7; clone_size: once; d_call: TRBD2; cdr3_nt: TGTGCCAGCAGCGTTGATAGCGGGAGGCCAAGAGCCGAGCAGTACTTC; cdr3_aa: CASSVDSGRPRAEQYF
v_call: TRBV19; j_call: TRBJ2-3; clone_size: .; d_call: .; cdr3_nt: TGTGCCAGTAGTACTTGGGGGGGCGGCACAGATACGCAGTATTTT; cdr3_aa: CASSTWGGGTDTQYF
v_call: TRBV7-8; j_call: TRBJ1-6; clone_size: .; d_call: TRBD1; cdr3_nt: TGTGCCAGCAGCACAACCGGGACAGGGGGTTCACCCCTCCACTTT; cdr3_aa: CASSTTGTGGSPLHF
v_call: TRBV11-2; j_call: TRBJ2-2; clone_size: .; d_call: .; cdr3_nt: TGTGCCAGTGGAGGGGTTACCGGGGAGCTGTTTTTT; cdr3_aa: CASGGVTGELFF
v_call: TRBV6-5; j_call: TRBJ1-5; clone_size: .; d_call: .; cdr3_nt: TGTGCCAGCAGTTACTTGCGGGGACAGCCCCAGCATTTT; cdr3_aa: CASSYLRGQPQHF
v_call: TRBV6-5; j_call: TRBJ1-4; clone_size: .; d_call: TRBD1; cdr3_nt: TGTGCCAGCAGTTACTCGGACAGGGAAAAACTGTTTTTT; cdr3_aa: CASSYSDREKLFF
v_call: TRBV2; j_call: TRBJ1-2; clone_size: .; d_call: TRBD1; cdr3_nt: TGTGCCAGCAGTAGAGACTTTCGACAGGGGGATAGCTATGGCTACACCTTC; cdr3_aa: CASSRDFRQGDSYGYTF
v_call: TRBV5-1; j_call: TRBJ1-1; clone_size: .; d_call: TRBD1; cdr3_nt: TGCGCCAGCAGCCCGGGACAGGGGACCGCTGAAGCTTTCTTT; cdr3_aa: CASSPGQGTAEAFF
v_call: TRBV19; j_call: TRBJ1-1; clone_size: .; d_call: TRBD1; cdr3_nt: TGTGCCAGTAGTATAGATCGAGACAGGGGTGCTGAAGCTTTCTTT; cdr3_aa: CASSIDRDRGAEAFF
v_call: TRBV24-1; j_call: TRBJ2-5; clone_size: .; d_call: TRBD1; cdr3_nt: TGTGCCACCAGTGATTGGACAGGGGGTTGGGAGACCCAGTACTTC; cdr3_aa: CATSDWTGGWETQYF
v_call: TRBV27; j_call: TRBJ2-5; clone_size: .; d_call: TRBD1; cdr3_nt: TGTGCCAGCAGTCGTCTTGGTGGACAGGTCAGCGAGACCCAGTACTTC; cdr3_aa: CASSRLGGQVSETQYF
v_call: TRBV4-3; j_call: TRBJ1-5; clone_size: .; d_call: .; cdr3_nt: TGCGCCAGCAGCCAAGACTACAGCAATCAGCCCCAGCATTTT; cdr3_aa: CASSQDYSNQPQHF